Shown below are 21 T cell receptor beta chains from a single sample sequenced in a study of blood T cell repertoires in COVID-19. Clones were read by immunoSEQ multiplex PCR, and TCRdb kept only the in-frame ones, dropping some. The data show about 160,000 clones, approximately 80% seen once. The material sequenced was peripheral blood. The receptor source for this set is a woman of 80 years or more with acute or convalescent COVID-19.

CDR3 region: CASSDKELAKNIQYF. DNA for the CDR3: TGTGCCAGCAGTGATAAAGAACTAGCCAAAAACATTCAGTACTTC. V usage is TRBV25-1 and J usage is TRBJ2-4; D is undetermined. Germline CDR1 MGHDK, CDR2 SYGVNS. Trimming removed 3 bases from V and 0 bases from J, with 9 bases in between. The CDR3 sequence is 15 residues long. Based on the CDR3 plus reference TRBV25-1 and TRBJ2-4, the full variable domain is EADIYQTPRYLVIGTGKKITLECSQTMGHDKMYWYQQDPGMELHLIHYSYGVNSTEKGDLSSESTVSRIRTEHFPLTLESARPSHTSQYLCASSDKELAKNIQYFGAGTRLSVL.

This clone was seen a few times. The CDR3 DNA follows: TGCGCCAGCAGCTGGGGCTCAGGGGGAAACACCGGGGAGCTGTTTTTT. It is translated as CASSWGSGGNTGELFF. The chain is built from TRBV5-1 and TRBJ2-2; TRBD1 agrees at 7 bases. The CDR3 contains 16 residues. V lost 3 bases to trimming and J lost 2 bases; unmatched junction nucleotides: 7. Germline V gene data show CDR1 as SGHRS and CDR2 as YFSETQ.

CDR3 nucleotides: TGCGCCAGCAGCCCGGGGACTAGCGGAAATGAGCAGTTCTTC. Its protein is CASSPGTSGNEQFF. This chain connects TRBV5-1 to TRBJ2-1, with TRBD2 matching over 11 bases. This CDR3 is built from 14 residues. Germline lookup yields CDR1 SGHRS and CDR2 YFSETQ. V gave up 4 bases and J gave up 7 bases; unmatched junction bases: 4.

In its sample, this clone was seen a few times. The junction departs from the called germline gene at one end, perhaps through a read error. This chain uses TRBV20-1 with TRBJ2-3; maybe TRBD2 (6 bases). The CDR3 extends over 11 amino acids. Germline CDR1 is DFQATT and CDR2 is SNEGSKA (reference sequence). The CDR3 region has the DNA TGCAGTGCCCCGGAGGGGCCATTTACGGTATTT. It encodes CSAPEGPFTVF.

This chain links TRBV5-4 with TRBJ2-1, with TRBD2 identical over 11 bases. This CDR3 is built from 15 residues. Germline V CDR1 and CDR2: SGHNT, YYREEE (reference sequence). The ends lost 6 bases at V and 3 bases at J; junction bases unmatched: 5. The CDR3 region has the DNA TGTGCCAGCACCCTAGCGGGAGGAAACTACAATGAGCAGTTCTTC. It encodes CASTLAGGNYNEQFF.

The rearrangement links TRBV5-1 to TRBJ2-1; a weak D match, TRBD2 (5 bases). Trimming removed 2 bases at V and 6 bases at J, with 12 bases between. The germline V gene has CDR1 SGHRS and CDR2 YFSETQ. The CDR3 length is 14 residues. The CDR3 here is CASSFGYLANEQFF. The CDR3 DNA is TGCGCCAGCAGCTTTGGTTACCTAGCCAATGAGCAGTTCTTC.

The chain uses TRBV11-2 and TRBJ2-7, with 7 positions matching TRBD1. The V and J ends lost 4 bases and 4 bases, in that order; junction bases with no gene match: 4. CDR1 is SGHAT, CDR2 FQNNGV, per germline. The CDR3 is 13 residues long. The CDR3 reads CASSSTGQYEQYF. The CDR3 nucleotides are TGTGCCAGCAGCTCGACAGGGCAGTACGAGCAGTACTTC.

V and J are TRBV5-8 and TRBJ2-3, with D possibly being TRBD2 (6 bases). CDR3 size: 15 residues. Trimming took 2 bases from V and 2 from J, leaving 12 bases between them. CDR1 and CDR2 (germline): SGHTS, YDEGEE. The CDR3 DNA follows: TGTGCCAGCAGCTTAAGGACGGACTACACAGATACGCAGTATTTT. Encoded protein: CASSLRTDYTDTQYF.

The rearrangement uses TRBV28 and TRBJ2-6, with 8 bases lining up with TRBD1. The junction had 7 bases not matched to a gene; V was cut back by 7 bases and J by 2 bases. The germline gives CDR1 MDHEN, CDR2 SYDVKM. CDR3 length: 16 residues. CDR3 amino acids: CASTSAGGAGANVLTF. DNA of the CDR3: TGTGCCAGCACCTCTGCAGGGGGCGCTGGGGCCAACGTCCTGACTTTC. The complete variable domain, with remaining parts taken from reference TRBV28 and TRBJ2-6, reads DVKVTQSSRYLVKRTGEKVFLECVQDMDHENMFWYRQDPGLGLRLIYFSYDVKMKEKGDIPEGYSVSREKKERFSLILESASTNQTSMYLCASTSAGGAGANVLTFGAGSRLTVL.

V gene TRBV4-1 combines with J gene TRBJ1-2, with D perhaps TRBD1 (6 bases). The CDR3 contains 15 residues. Germline V lookup: CDR1 MGHRA, CDR2 YSYEKL. Deletions cut 4 bases from V and 8 bases from J, with 20 bases between. CDR3 nucleotide sequence: TGCGCCAGCAGCCCTGGACAGCTAGGGTTCTTCGGCTACACCTTC. It yields the protein CASSPGQLGFFGYTF.

This clone appeared a few times. Other DNA sequences of this sample code for an identical CDR3. This rearrangement joins TRBV7-9 to TRBJ2-5; a weak D match, TRBD1 (5 bases). The V and J ends lost 1 base and 4 bases respectively, with 7 bases between them. This CDR3 region has 13 residues. Germline assignment: CDR1 SEHNR and CDR2 FQNEAQ (reference sequence). The DNA of the CDR3 is TGTGCCAGCAGCTTAGGGCAGGGAGAGACCCAGTACTTC. It codes for CASSLGQGETQYF. The full variable domain, in which reference TRBV7-9 and TRBJ2-5 provide the parts outside the CDR3, is DTGVSQNPRHKITKRGQNVTFRCDPISEHNRLYWYRQTLGQGPEFLTYFQNEAQLEKSRLLSDRFSAERPKGSFSTLEIQRTEQGDSAMYLCASSLGQGETQYFGPGTRLLVL.

This clone was observed a handful of times. This sequence joins TRBV27 and TRBJ1-1; TRBD1 matches 9 bases. Germline CDR1 reads MNHEY; CDR2 reads SMNVEV (reference sequence). The CDR3 loop spans 13 amino acids. The J segment lost 8 bases and the V segment lost 7 bases, leaving 8 bases of the junction unmatched. The CDR3 region has the DNA TGTGCCAGCAACTCGGGACAGGGAAGGGAAGCTTTCTTT. Protein product: CASNSGQGREAFF.

The chain joins TRBV3-1 (or the pseudogene TRBV3-2) to TRBJ2-6, with a possible D match to TRBD2 (6 bases). The CDR3 is 17 amino acids. Germline V CDR1 and CDR2: LGHDT, YNNKEL (reference sequence). V was pared by 2 bases and J by 0 bases, with 11 bases between. The CDR3 is CASSQYGGNSGANVLTF. DNA for the CDR3: TGTGCCAGCAGCCAATACGGGGGTAACTCTGGGGCCAACGTCCTGACTTTC.

The rearrangement uses TRBV24-1 and TRBJ2-7; 9 bases agree with TRBD2. This CDR3 is built from 14 residues. Germline assignment: CDR1 KGHDR and CDR2 SFDVKD. V shed 7 bases and J 1 base; nucleotides not matched to a gene: 4. This chain's CDR3 is CATSPSGTSYEQYF. The DNA of the CDR3 is TGTGCCACCAGCCCTAGCGGGACGTCCTACGAGCAGTACTTC.

J is TRBJ2-4 and V is TRBV6-5, with D perhaps TRBD1 (8 bases). Trimming removed 0 bases at V and 8 bases at J, with 14 bases between. In germline, CDR1 is MNHEY, CDR2 SVGAGI. The CDR3 spans 15 residues. CDR3 loop: CASSYSNRGGDIQYF. The CDR3 coding sequence is TGTGCCAGCAGTTACTCAAACAGGGGGGGGGACATTCAGTACTTC.

CDR3 in amino acids: CASSSVTGRLSGANVLTF. CDR3 DNA: TGTGCCAGCAGCTCCGTTACAGGCCGCCTCTCTGGGGCCAACGTCCTGACTTTC. The V and J genes are TRBV7-9 and TRBJ2-6; D is perhaps TRBD1 (5 bases). Germline CDR1 and CDR2: SEHNR and FQNEAQ (reference sequence). Deletions cut 4 bases from V and 0 bases from J, with 16 bases between. The CDR3 totals 18 residues.

The rearrangement links TRBV27 to TRBJ2-7, with D tentatively TRBD1 (5 bases). The length of the CDR3 is 16 residues. CDR1 and CDR2 from the germline V gene are MNHEY and SMNVEV (reference sequence). Trimming pared 0 bases from V and 3 bases from J, leaving 15 bases between. CDR3 amino acids: CASSLSPLGRDYEQYF. The CDR3 nucleotides read TGTGCCAGCAGTTTATCCCCGTTGGGCAGGGACTACGAGCAGTACTTC.

The CDR3 reads CASSDAGGETGSNEKLFF. In DNA, the CDR3 is TGTGCCAGCAGCGATGCCGGGGGGGAAACGGGCTCTAATGAAAAACTGTTTTTT. The rearrangement uses TRBV4-2 and TRBJ1-4; TRBD1 is a possible D gene (5 bases). The CDR3 spans 18 residues. Germline assignment: CDR1 LGHNA and CDR2 YNFKEQ. Trimming cost V 5 bases and J 3 bases, with 22 bases left between them.

The V and J genes are TRBV28 and TRBJ2-7; D gene uncertain. This CDR3 has 16 amino acids. The ends were cut back, 3 bases at V and 0 bases at J, with 15 bases in the middle. CDR1 is MDHEN and CDR2 is SYDVKM in the germline V gene. CDR3 sequence: CASSFVARTLSYEQYF. The CDR3 DNA follows: TGTGCCAGCAGTTTTGTAGCCAGAACCCTCTCCTACGAGCAGTACTTC.

The chain is built from TRBV7-9 and TRBJ1-6, with TRBD1 identical over 7 bases. V shed 7 bases and J 7 bases; nucleotides not matched to a gene: 7. The germline V gene has CDR1 SEHNR and CDR2 FQNEAQ (reference sequence). This CDR3 comprises 14 residues. The CDR3: CASTSGTANSPLHF. CDR3 DNA sequence: TGTGCCAGCACCTCCGGGACAGCAAATTCACCCCTCCACTTT.

V usage is TRBV11-2 and J usage is TRBJ2-3; D possibly corresponds to TRBD2 (7 bases). V was shortened by 1 base and J by 6 bases, with 14 bases between the two germline ends. This CDR3 is built from 15 residues. Germline V gives CDR1 SGHAT, CDR2 FQNNGV. In nucleotides, the CDR3 is TGTGCCAGCAGCTTAGCGGGGGGCGAATGGGATACGCAGTATTTT. This gives the protein CASSLAGGEWDTQYF.